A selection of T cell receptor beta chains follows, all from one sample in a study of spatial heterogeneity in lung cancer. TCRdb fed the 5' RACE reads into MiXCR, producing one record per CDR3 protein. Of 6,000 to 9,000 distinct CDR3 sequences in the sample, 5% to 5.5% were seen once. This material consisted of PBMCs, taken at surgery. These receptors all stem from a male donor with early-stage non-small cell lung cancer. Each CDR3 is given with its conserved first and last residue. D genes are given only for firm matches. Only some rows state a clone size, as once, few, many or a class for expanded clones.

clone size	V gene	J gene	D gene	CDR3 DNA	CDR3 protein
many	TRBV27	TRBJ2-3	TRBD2	TGTGCCAGCCGTAGCGGGGGGGGGCTCGGCACAGATACGCAGTATTTT	CASRSGGGLGTDTQYF
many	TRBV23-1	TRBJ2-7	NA	TGCGCCAGCAGTCAATCTGGCAGGGGACCGTCCTACGAGCAGTACTTC	CASSQSGRGPSYEQYF
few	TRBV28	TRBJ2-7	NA	TGTGCCAGCAGCACCTCGACATCTCTCTACGAGCAGTACTTC	CASSTSTSLYEQYF
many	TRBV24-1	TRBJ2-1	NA	TGTGCCACCAGTGTCTACAATGAGCAGTTCTTC	CATSVYNEQFF
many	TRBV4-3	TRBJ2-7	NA	TGCGCCAGCAGCCAAGAAAGGGCAGAGTCCTACGAGCAGTACTTC	CASSQERAESYEQYF
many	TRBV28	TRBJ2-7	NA	TGTGCCAGCAGTTTCTCCTTAAGATACCGCGATTACGAGCAGTACTTC	CASSFSLRYRDYEQYF
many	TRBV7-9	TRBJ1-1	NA	TGTGCCAGCAGCCCCCAAAGAAGGGTAGTAGGCACTGAAGCTTTCTTT	CASSPQRRVVGTEAFF
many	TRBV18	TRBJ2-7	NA	TGTGCCAGCTCACGACCCCAGAGTGGGCAGTACTTC	CASSRPQSGQYF
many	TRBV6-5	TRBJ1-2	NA	TGTGCCAGCAGTACGTCAAGAGGAGGCTACACCTTC	CASSTSRGGYTF
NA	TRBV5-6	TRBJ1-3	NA	TGTGCCAGCAGCTTGGGGCGCGGAAACACCATATATTTT	CASSLGRGNTIYF
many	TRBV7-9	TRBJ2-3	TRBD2	TGTGCCAGCAGCCACGGGACTAGCGGGGGGGCCTTGAGAGATACGCAGTATTTT	CASSHGTSGGALRDTQYF
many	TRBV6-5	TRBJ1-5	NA	TGTGCCACCGGCCCCTATAGCAATCAGCCCCAGCATTTT	CATGPYSNQPQHF
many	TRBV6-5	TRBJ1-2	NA	TGTGCCAGCAGGGAGAGGAAGGACAATGGCTACACCTTC	CASRERKDNGYTF
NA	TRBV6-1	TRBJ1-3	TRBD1	TGTGCCAGCAGTTCCGACAGGGGTTCTGGAAACACCATATATTTT	CASSSDRGSGNTIYF
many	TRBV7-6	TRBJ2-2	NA	TGTGCCAGCAGCTTAGGATGGTCGAACACCGGGGAGCTGTTTTTT	CASSLGWSNTGELFF
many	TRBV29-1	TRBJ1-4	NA	TGCAGCGTCGACGGGGAGGGTGGTGAAAAACTGTTTTTT	CSVDGEGGEKLFF
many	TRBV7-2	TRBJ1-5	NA	TGTGCCAGCAGAGGCGCAGGGAATCAGTCCCAGCATTTT	CASRGAGNQSQHF